This T cell receptor (beta chain) was profiled in a study of blood T cell repertoires in COVID-19. Sequencing was performed with immunoSEQ multiplex PCR; in TCRdb, only in-frame clones are kept and a portion is missing. The sample has around 88,000 clones, less than 85% seen once. This CDR3 spans 14 amino acids. Trimming cost V 5 bases and J 9 bases, with 17 bases left between them. Germline V gene sequence: CDR1 SGHAT, CDR2 FQDESV (reference sequence). The sequence derives from a middle-aged man who had recovered from COVID-19. The V call is TRBV11-1, the J call TRBJ2-1, with D possibly TRBD2 on 6 matching bases. Sequenced: peripheral blood. The CDR3 is CASSEGSGWIEQFF. For the CDR3, the DNA is TGTGCCAGCAGCGAAGGTAGCGGATGGATTGAGCAGTTCTTC. Together with reference TRBV11-1 and TRBJ2-1, the CDR3 gives the full variable domain: EAEVAQSPRYKITEKSQAVAFWCDPISGHATLYWYRQILGQGPELLVQFQDESVVDDSQLPKDRFSAERLKGVDSTLKIQPAELGDSAMYLCASSEGSGWIEQFFGPGTRLTVL.